A single sample is the source of the 13 T cell receptor beta chains below, sequenced in a study of T cell changes during pregnancy in multiple sclerosis. The table came from immunoSEQ multiplex PCR; TCRdb's copy has only in-frame clones and leaves some out. The repertoire consists of about 50,000 clones, with 91% occurring once and the leading ten covering about a tenth. Sequencing used CD8+ T cells from peripheral blood mononuclear cells, obtained after pregnancy. Receptors originate from a female donor with multiple sclerosis, enrolled in a pregnancy study.

The rearrangement uses TRBV9 and TRBJ2-7; a weak D match, TRBD1 (6 bases). The CDR3 is made up of 13 amino acids. The ends were cut back, 7 bases at V and 3 bases at J, with 14 bases in the middle. Germline CDR1 reads SGDLS; CDR2 reads YYNGEE. The CDR3 sequence is CASSSGTNYEQYF. DNA for the CDR3: TGTGCCAGCTCCTCGGGGACAAACTACGAGCAGTACTTC.

The chain joins TRBV7-8 to TRBJ2-1; D is perhaps TRBD1 (7 bases). Trimming cost V 1 base and J 4 bases, with 17 bases left between them. The CDR3 runs 17 residues. Per germline, CDR1 SGHVS and CDR2 FQNEAQ. CDR3 region: CASSLVPGGWGYNEQFF. The CDR3 DNA is TGTGCCAGCAGCTTAGTCCCAGGGGGGTGGGGTTACAATGAGCAGTTCTTC.

The chain uses TRBV6-1 and TRBJ2-2; a weak D match, TRBD1 (7 bases). V lost 7 bases and J 3 bases, leaving 12 bases between the germline ends. The CDR3 contains 14 residues. In germline, CDR1 is MNHNS, CDR2 SASEGT. The CDR3 protein is CASTQGGDTGELFF. CDR3 sequence (DNA): TGTGCCAGCACCCAGGGGGGAGACACCGGGGAGCTGTTTTTT.

V is TRBV2 and J is TRBJ2-2, with unresolved D. Trimming took 7 bases from V and 7 from J, leaving 10 bases between them. The V gene's germline CDR1 is SNHLY and CDR2 FYNNEI. CDR3 length: 12 amino acids. The CDR3 loop reads CASNFGGGELFF. CDR3 sequence (DNA): TGTGCCAGCAACTTTGGCGGCGGGGAGCTGTTTTTT.

This rearrangement joins TRBV6-5 to TRBJ2-1; D might be TRBD2 (6 bases). This CDR3 comprises 15 residues. V dropped 4 bases and J dropped 4 bases, with 14 bases sitting between them. CDR1 MNHEY and CDR2 SVGAGI come from the germline V gene. The CDR3 nucleotides are TGTGCCAGCAGTTTCGGCGGGGAGAGATACAATGAGCAGTTCTTC. Amino acid sequence: CASSFGGERYNEQFF.

The chain links TRBV7-9 to TRBJ1-6; D unclear. This CDR3 has 13 amino acids. Germline V gene sequence: CDR1 SEHNR, CDR2 FQNEAQ (reference sequence). The V and J ends lost 1 base and 8 bases respectively, with 6 bases between them. The DNA for the CDR3 is TGTGCCAGCAGCTTAGTTCAGGATTCACCCCTCCACTTT. It encodes CASSLVQDSPLHF.

The rearrangement uses TRBV25-1 and TRBJ1-2; 11 bases agree with TRBD1. CDR1 and CDR2 from the germline V gene are MGHDK and SYGVNS. CDR3 length: 12 amino acids. V trimming: 4 bases; J trimming: 8 bases; junction bases outside the gene matches: 0. The CDR3 spells CASSGTGGGYTF. The CDR3 bases are TGTGCCAGCAGTGGGACAGGGGGCGGCTACACCTTC.

The rearrangement joins TRBV20-1 to TRBJ1-1, with 7 bases identical to TRBD1. This CDR3 spans 11 amino acids. The junction had 5 bases not matched to a gene; V was cut back by 8 bases and J by 5 bases. Germline V gene data show CDR1 as DFQATT and CDR2 as SNEGSKA (reference sequence). DNA for the CDR3: TGCAGTAGGACAGGACGGACTGAAGCTTTCTTT. The encoded protein is CSRTGRTEAFF.

The chain has TRBV19 and TRBJ1-2, with D perhaps TRBD1 (6 bases). Germline V gene data show CDR1 as LNHDA and CDR2 as SQIVND (reference sequence). V was clipped by 11 bases and J by 2 bases, with 15 bases between them. This CDR3 region has 13 residues. This CDR3 is CAASTGGNYGYTF. CDR3 DNA: TGTGCCGCCTCGACAGGAGGAAACTATGGCTACACCTTC.

In nucleotides, the CDR3 is TGTGCCAGCAGCCAAGATCCGAGTGGTACTGCCTACGAGCAGTACTTC. This codes for CASSQDPSGTAYEQYF. The chain employs TRBV4-2 and TRBJ2-7; no clear D gene. The CDR3 runs 16 residues. Germline values: CDR1 LGHNA, CDR2 YNFKEQ. V was trimmed by 0 bases and J by 2 bases, leaving 14 bases between them.

This clone has a handful of counts. The chain combines TRBV4-1 with TRBJ1-6; D remains unclear. Trimming removed 1 base at V and 9 bases at J, with 10 bases between. Germline-derived CDR1 and CDR2 are MGHRA and YSYEKL. This CDR3 contains 14 residues. The CDR3: CASSQAGVSSPLHF. CDR3 nucleotides: TGCGCCAGCAGCCAAGCCGGGGTTAGTTCACCCCTCCACTTT.

The gene calls are TRBV15 and TRBJ1-2; 8 bases fit TRBD1. Germline CDR1 reads LNHNV; CDR2 reads YYDKDF (reference sequence). The CDR3 runs 15 residues. J lost 6 bases, V lost 3 bases, and 9 bases had no gene match. As DNA, the CDR3 is TGTGCCACCAGCAGCCCCCAGACAGGGGAGAATGGCTACACCTTC. This codes for CATSSPQTGENGYTF.

The chain links TRBV5-1 to TRBJ2-3; TRBD2 matches 7 bases. Germline CDR1 reads SGHRS; CDR2 reads YFSETQ. This CDR3 is built from 15 residues. Losses at the gene ends were 6 bases for V and 2 bases for J; bases not matched to a gene: 9. The CDR3 DNA reads TGCGCCAGCAACGACCCGAGCGGGGCCACAGATACGCAGTATTTT. Its protein is CASNDPSGATDTQYF.